Below, one TCR beta chain is given with its context. Donors gave around 10 milliliters of peripheral blood apiece. Total RNA extraction produced at least 5.5 micrograms (per sample) for the study. CDR1 and CDR2 from the germline V gene are SGHTA and FQGNSA. This CDR3 is built from 15 residues. Trimming took 7 bases from V and 4 from J, leaving 18 bases between them. The entry originates in a study of blood T cells in healthy people across ages. Using a J-beta primer mix together with a sample-barcoded 5' primer, a second PCR was run for about 6 to 12 cycles. From the 5' RACE reads, TCRdb called clonotypes with MiXCR, one entry per CDR3 protein. There are about 500,000 distinct CDR3 sequences in the sample; around 24% occur only once, and roughly 9% lies in the top ten. The data were also submitted as part of a second study, on T cells of mothers and their children.

The material sequenced was blood. The sequence came from a boy between 10 and 17 years old in good health. The gene calls are TRBV7-2 and TRBJ2-3; possibly TRBD2 for D (7 bases). The CDR3 loop is CASTPGRGRSDTQYF. CDR3 DNA: TGTGCCAGCACCCCGGGGCGGGGGCGGTCAGATACGCAGTATTTT. Looking up the rest from reference TRBV7-2 and TRBJ2-3 gives the full variable domain: GAGVSQSPSNKVTEKGKDVELRCDPISGHTALYWYRQSLGQGLEFLIYFQGNSAPDKSGLPSDRFSAERTGGSVSTLTIQRTQQEDSAVYLCASTPGRGRSDTQYFGPGTRLTVL.